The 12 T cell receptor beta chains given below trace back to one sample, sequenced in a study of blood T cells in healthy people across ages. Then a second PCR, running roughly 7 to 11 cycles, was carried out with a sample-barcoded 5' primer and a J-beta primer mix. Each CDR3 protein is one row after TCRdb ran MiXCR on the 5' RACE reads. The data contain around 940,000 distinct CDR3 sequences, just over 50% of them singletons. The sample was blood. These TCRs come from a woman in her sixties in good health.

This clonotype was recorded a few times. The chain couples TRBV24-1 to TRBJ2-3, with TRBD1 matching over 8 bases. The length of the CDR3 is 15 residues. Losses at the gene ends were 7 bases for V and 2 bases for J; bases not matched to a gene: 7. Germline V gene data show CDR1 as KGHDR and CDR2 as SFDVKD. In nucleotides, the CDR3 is TGTGCCACCAGACGAGGGACAGGACACACAGATACGCAGTATTTT. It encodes CATRRGTGHTDTQYF.

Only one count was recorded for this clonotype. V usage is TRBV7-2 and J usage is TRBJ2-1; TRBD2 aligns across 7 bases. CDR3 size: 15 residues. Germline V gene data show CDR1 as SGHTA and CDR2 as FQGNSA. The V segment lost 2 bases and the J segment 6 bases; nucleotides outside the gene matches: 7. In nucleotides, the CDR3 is TGTGCCAGCAGCTTACAGGCGGGAGTGGTCAATGAGCAGTTCTTC. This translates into CASSLQAGVVNEQFF.

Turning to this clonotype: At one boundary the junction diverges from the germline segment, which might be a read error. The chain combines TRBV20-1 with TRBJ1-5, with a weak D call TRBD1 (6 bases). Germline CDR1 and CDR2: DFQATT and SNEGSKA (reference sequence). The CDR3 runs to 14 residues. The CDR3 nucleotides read TGCAGTGCTCCACAGGGCACGGGCAATCAGCCTCAGCATTTT. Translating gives CSAPQGTGNQPQHF.

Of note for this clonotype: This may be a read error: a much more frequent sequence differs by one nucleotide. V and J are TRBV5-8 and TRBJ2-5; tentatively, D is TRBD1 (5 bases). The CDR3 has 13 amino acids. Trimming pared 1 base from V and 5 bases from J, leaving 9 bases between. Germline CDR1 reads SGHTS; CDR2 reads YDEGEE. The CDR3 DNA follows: TGTGCCAGCAGCTTGCAGGGTCCGGAGACCCAGTACTTC. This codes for CASSLQGPETQYF.

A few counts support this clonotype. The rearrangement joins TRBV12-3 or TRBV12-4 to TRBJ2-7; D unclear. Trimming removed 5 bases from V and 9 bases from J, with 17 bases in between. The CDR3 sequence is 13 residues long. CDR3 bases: TGTGCCAGCAGTGTGGGCTTTCTACGAGGGCAGTACTTC. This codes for CASSVGFLRGQYF.

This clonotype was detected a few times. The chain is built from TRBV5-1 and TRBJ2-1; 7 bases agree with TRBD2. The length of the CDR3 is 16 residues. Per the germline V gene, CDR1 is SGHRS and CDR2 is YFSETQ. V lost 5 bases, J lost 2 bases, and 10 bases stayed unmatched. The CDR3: CASSPTAGVTYNEQFF. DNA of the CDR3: TGCGCCAGCAGTCCGACGGCGGGAGTGACCTACAATGAGCAGTTCTTC.

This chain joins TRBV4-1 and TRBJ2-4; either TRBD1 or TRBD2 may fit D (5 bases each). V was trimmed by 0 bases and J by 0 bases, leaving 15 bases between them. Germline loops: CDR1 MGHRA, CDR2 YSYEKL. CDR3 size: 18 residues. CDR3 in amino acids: CASSQDNIYGAAKNIQYF. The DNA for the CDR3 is TGCGCCAGCAGCCAAGATAACATCTACGGGGCAGCCAAAAACATTCAGTACTTC.

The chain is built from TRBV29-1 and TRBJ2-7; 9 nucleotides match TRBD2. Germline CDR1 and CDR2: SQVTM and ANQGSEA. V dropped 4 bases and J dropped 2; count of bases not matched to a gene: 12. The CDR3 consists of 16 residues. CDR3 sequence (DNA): TGCAGCGTTGCTGCGGGAGGGGTTGTTGGCCCCTACGAGCAGTACTTC. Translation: CSVAAGGVVGPYEQYF.

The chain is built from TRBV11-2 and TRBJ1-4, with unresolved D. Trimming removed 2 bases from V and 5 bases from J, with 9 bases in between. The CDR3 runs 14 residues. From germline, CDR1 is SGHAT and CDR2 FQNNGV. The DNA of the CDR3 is TGTGCCAGCAGCTTAAGAGGAATCAATGAAAAACTGTTTTTT. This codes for CASSLRGINEKLFF. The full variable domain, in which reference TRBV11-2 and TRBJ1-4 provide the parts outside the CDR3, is EAGVAQSPRYKIIEKRQSVAFWCNPISGHATLYWYQQILGQGPKLLIQFQNNGVVDDSQLPKDRFSAERLKGVDSTLKIQPAKLEDSAVYLCASSLRGINEKLFFGSGTQLSVL.

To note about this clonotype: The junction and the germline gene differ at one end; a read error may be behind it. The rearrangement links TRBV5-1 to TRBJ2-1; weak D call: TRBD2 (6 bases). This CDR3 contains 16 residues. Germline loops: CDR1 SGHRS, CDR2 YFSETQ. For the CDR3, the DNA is TGCGCCAGCAGCTTGGGCGGGATATCCTCCCACAATGAGCAGTTCTTC. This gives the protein CASSLGGISSHNEQFF.

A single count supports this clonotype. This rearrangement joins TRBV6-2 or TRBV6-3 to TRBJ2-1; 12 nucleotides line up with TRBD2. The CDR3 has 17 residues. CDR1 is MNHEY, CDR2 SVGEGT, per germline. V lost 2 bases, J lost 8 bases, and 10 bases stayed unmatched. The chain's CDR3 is CASSYSPTSGSIDEQFF. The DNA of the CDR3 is TGTGCCAGCAGTTACAGTCCGACTAGCGGGAGTATTGATGAGCAGTTCTTC.

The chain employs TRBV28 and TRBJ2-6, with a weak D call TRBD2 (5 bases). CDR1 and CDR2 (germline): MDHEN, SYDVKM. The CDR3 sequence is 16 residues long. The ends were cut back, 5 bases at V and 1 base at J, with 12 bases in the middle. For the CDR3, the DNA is TGTGCCAGCAGTCCACCACCGGGATCTGGGGCCAACGTCCTGACTTTC. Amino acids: CASSPPPGSGANVLTF.